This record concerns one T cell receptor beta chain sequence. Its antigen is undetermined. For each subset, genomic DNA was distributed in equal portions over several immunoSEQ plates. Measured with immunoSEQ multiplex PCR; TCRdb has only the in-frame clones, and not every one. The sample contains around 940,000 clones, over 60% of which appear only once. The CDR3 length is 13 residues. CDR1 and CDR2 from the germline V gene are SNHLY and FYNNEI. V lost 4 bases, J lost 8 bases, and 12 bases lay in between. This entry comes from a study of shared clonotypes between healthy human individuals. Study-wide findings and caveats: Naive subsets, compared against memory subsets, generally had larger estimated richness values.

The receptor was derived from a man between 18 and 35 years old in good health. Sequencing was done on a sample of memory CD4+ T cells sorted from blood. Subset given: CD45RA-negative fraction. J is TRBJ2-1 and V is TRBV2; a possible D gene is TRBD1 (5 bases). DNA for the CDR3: TGTGCCAGCAGTGCTAACAGGTTGGATGAGCAGTTCTTC. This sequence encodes CASSANRLDEQFF.